This note documents a single T cell receptor (beta chain) sequence. Participants were aged 18 to 89 years from more than 20 US areas. Between the trimmed V and J ends, which lost 6 bases and 3 bases, there was a span of 15 bases. Per germline, CDR1 MDHEN and CDR2 SYDVKM. This CDR3 has 14 residues. The sample originates from a study of blood T cell repertoires in COVID-19. TCRdb's table, derived via immunoSEQ multiplex PCR, lists solely in-frame clones and lacks some. The repertoire includes around 46,000 clones, 86% of them detected once, and approximately 3.1% sits in the top ten. Input material: PBMCs or T cells enriched from blood (not recorded which). The chain recombines TRBV28 with TRBJ2-7, with D possibly being TRBD1 (7 bases). The origin of this receptor is a woman aged 45-59 years who had recovered from COVID-19. The CDR3 bases are TGTGCCAGCAGCCTGCCAGGGGGGATCTACGAGCAGTACTTC. Its protein product is CASSLPGGIYEQYF.